The text below deals with one T cell receptor beta chain. Its antigen is not known. The sample belongs to a study of OX40 agonist ivuxolimab in advanced cancers. Study-level results: Researchers did not establish what antigens the expanded peripheral T cells target.

The data were produced by immunoSEQ multiplex PCR, yet TCRdb's version contains in-frame clones alone and is incomplete. The table records about 22,000 clones, over 70% of them present only once. CDR3 size: 15 residues. The germline V gene encodes CDR1 SNHLY and CDR2 FYNNEI. The V gene end was trimmed by 7 bases and the J gene end by 6 bases; junction bases not matched to a gene: 11. The chain links TRBV2 to TRBJ2-3; 9 nucleotides match TRBD2. Sample: CD4+ or CD8+ T cells sorted from blood, taken in a trial of the OX40 agonist ivuxolimab. The receptor's source is an adult with an advanced solid tumor such as melanoma, head and neck, liver or kidney cancer. CDR3: CASIPGGLAVDTQYF. Written as DNA, the CDR3 is TGTGCCAGCATCCCCGGGGGACTAGCAGTGGATACGCAGTATTTT. The entire variable domain, with the rest obtained from reference TRBV2 and TRBJ2-3, is as follows: EPEVTQTPSHQVTQMGQEVILRCVPISNHLYFYWYRQILGQKVEFLVSFYNNEISEKSEIFDDQFSVERPDGSNFTLKIRSTKLEDSAMYFCASIPGGLAVDTQYFGPGTRLTVL.